This entry concerns a single TCR beta chain. Its antigen is undetermined. A universal primer site was added by template switching, and unique molecular identifiers were carried by the cDNA. TCRdb passed the 5' RACE reads through MiXCR, listing each CDR3 protein once. The data contain under 1 million distinct CDR3 sequences, about 12% of them singletons. These data are taken from a study of identical twins. Whole-study results and caveats: Conclusions relied on cross-sectional statistical analysis, not following the same donors. Insertions ran lower in abundant cord blood beta clonotypes, though not in memory repertoires.

V lost 8 bases, J lost 4 bases, and 12 bases stayed unmatched. CDR1 SGHRS and CDR2 YFSETQ come from the germline V gene. The CDR3 covers 15 residues. The same specimen was also included in a second study, on yellow fever vaccine responses in identical twins.

The chain employs TRBV5-1 and TRBJ2-5; TRBD1 agrees at 9 bases. This receptor was identified in a woman between 18 and 29 years old in good health. The sequenced sample consisted of PBMCs. The chain's CDR3 is CASRPTGQGRETQYF. The DNA of the CDR3 is TGCGCCAGTCGGCCCACCGGACAGGGGAGAGAGACCCAGTACTTC.